These 14 T cell receptor beta chains were sequenced from one sample in a study of cytomegalovirus exposure and HLA in healthy donors. Using immunoSEQ multiplex PCR, the repertoire was profiled, and TCRdb retains in-frame clones only, with some absent. In the table there are roughly 280,000 clones, 65% to 90% of which are singletons. The sequenced sample was PBMCs. These receptor sequences come from a woman between 18 and 30 years old in good health and CMV-seronegative.

The chain carries TRBV7-2 and TRBJ2-2, with TRBD1 identical over 7 bases. Germline V gives CDR1 SGHTA, CDR2 FQGNSA. The CDR3 sequence is 19 residues long. The CDR3 sequence is CAQQLKGSSRSGGTGELFF. CDR3 nucleotides: TGTGCTCAGCAGCTTAAAGGCTCCTCGAGGTCAGGGGGCACCGGGGAGCTGTTTTTT.

The chain recombines TRBV7-9 with TRBJ2-7; 7 bases line up with TRBD1. V gave up 3 bases and J gave up 2 bases; unmatched junction bases: 7. Germline CDR1 is SEHNR and CDR2 is FQNEAQ (reference sequence). The CDR3 contains 15 residues. As DNA, the CDR3 is TGTGCCAGCAGCTTCGTTACAGGGGAAGCCTACGAGCAGTACTTC. Its protein is CASSFVTGEAYEQYF.

The chain combines TRBV29-1 with TRBJ2-1; 9 nucleotides agree with TRBD2. The CDR3 loop spans 15 amino acids. The germline gives CDR1 SQVTM, CDR2 ANQGSEA. The V and J ends lost 3 bases and 6 bases, in that order; junction bases with no gene match: 9. CDR3 nucleotides: TGCAGCGTTGAGGGGCCGGGACTAGCTTTCAATGAGCAGTTCTTC. It is translated as CSVEGPGLAFNEQFF.

This chain uses TRBV6-5 with TRBJ1-4; D perhaps matches TRBD1 (6 bases). V gave up 0 bases and J gave up 1 base, with 9 bases separating them. Per the germline V gene, CDR1 is MNHEY and CDR2 is SVGAGI. This CDR3 region has 16 residues. The CDR3 coding sequence is TGTGCCAGCAGTTACTCCTCAGGGGAAACTAATGAAAAACTGTTTTTT. It codes for CASSYSSGETNEKLFF.

This clone was detected once. V gene TRBV4-1 combines with J gene TRBJ2-4; possible D gene TRBD2, 7 bases. Germline CDR1 and CDR2: MGHRA and YSYEKL. CDR3 length equals 22 residues. Trimming stripped 1 base from V and 0 bases from J, with 28 bases between. The CDR3, as DNA: TGCGCCAGCAGCCAAGTGTTAGGGAGGGGACACGGAGGTTCGATAGCCAAAAACATTCAGTACTTC. Protein: CASSQVLGRGHGGSIAKNIQYF.

This clone has more than one count but fewer than ten. V usage is TRBV28 and J usage is TRBJ2-7, with 8 positions matching TRBD2. This CDR3 is built from 13 residues. CDR1 is MDHEN, CDR2 SYDVKM, per germline. V was clipped by 7 bases and J by 3 bases; unmatched bases: 5. For the CDR3, the DNA is TGTGCCAGCAACGCGGGGGGCCACTACGAGCAGTACTTC. As protein: CASNAGGHYEQYF.

The rearrangement links TRBV5-1 to TRBJ1-4, with 8 bases matching TRBD1. With 4 bases clipped from V and 5 bases from J, the junction kept 7 bases outside the gene matches. The CDR3 has 15 residues. Germline lookup yields CDR1 SGHRS and CDR2 YFSETQ. Written as DNA, the CDR3 is TGCGCCAGCAGCCTACGGACAGGGCCCAATGAAAAACTGTTTTTT. As protein: CASSLRTGPNEKLFF.

The chain has TRBV5-6 and TRBJ2-5; the match to TRBD2 covers 9 bases. Germline CDR1 reads SGHDT; CDR2 reads YYEEEE. The CDR3 contains 17 residues. Trimming took 2 bases from V and 5 from J; bases not matched to a gene: 13. CDR3 coding DNA: TGTGCCAGCAGCTTCCTGACTAGCGGACCTACAGGGGAGACCCAGTACTTC. Its translation: CASSFLTSGPTGETQYF.

The CDR3 sequence: CASSRNTGELFF. In DNA form, the CDR3 reads TGCGCCAGCAGTCGTAATACCGGGGAGCTGTTTTTT. The chain couples TRBV10-1 to TRBJ2-2; D remains unclear. The germline CDR1 and CDR2 sequences are WNHNN and SYGVQD (reference sequence). The CDR3 sequence is 12 residues long. V was pared by 5 bases and J by 5 bases, with 6 bases between.

The chain couples TRBV2 to TRBJ2-5; D is uncertain. Per the germline V gene, CDR1 is SNHLY and CDR2 is FYNNEI. CDR3 length: 15 amino acids. Trimming removed 1 base at V and 4 bases at J, with 13 bases between. The CDR3 DNA reads TGTGCCAGCAGTGAAGGGATGGGCGTGGGAGAGACCCAGTACTTC. This translates into CASSEGMGVGETQYF.

The chain employs TRBV13 and TRBJ2-3; 7 bases line up with TRBD1. The ends lost 5 bases at V and 2 bases at J; junction bases unmatched: 4. Germline-derived CDR1 and CDR2 are PRHDT and FYEKMQ (reference sequence). CDR3 length: 14 amino acids. In DNA form, the CDR3 reads TGTGCCAGCAGCGACGACAGGGCCACAGATACGCAGTATTTT. Its protein is CASSDDRATDTQYF.

This chain links TRBV5-4 with TRBJ1-4; D call uncertain. The germline CDR1 and CDR2 sequences are SGHNT and YYREEE (reference sequence). Trimming took 4 bases from V and 3 from J, leaving 13 bases between them. CDR3 size: 15 residues. In DNA form, the CDR3 reads TGTGCCAGCAGCAAATTCGGGGTCGCTAATGAAAAACTGTTTTTT. Translated: CASSKFGVANEKLFF.

This chain uses TRBV5-4 with TRBJ2-3; the match to TRBD2 covers 7 bases. The junction had 8 bases not matched to a gene; V was cut back by 3 bases and J by 4 bases. The germline V gene has CDR1 SGHNT and CDR2 YYREEE (reference sequence). The CDR3 loop spans 15 amino acids. CDR3 in DNA: TGTGCCAGCAGCTCTGTTGCGGCGGGGGCAGATACGCAGTATTTT. Translating gives CASSSVAAGADTQYF.

This chain joins TRBV9 and TRBJ1-2, with D tentatively TRBD1 (5 bases). The CDR3 loop spans 12 amino acids. V gave up 5 bases and J gave up 2 bases, with 7 bases separating them. In germline, CDR1 is SGDLS, CDR2 YYNGEE. DNA for the CDR3: TGTGCCAGCAGAGGGGCAAACTATGGCTACACCTTC. Encoded protein: CASRGANYGYTF.